This T cell receptor beta chain comes out of a study of cytomegalovirus exposure and HLA in healthy donors (dated by TCRdb to the late 2010s). Context from the whole study: According to a later analysis, the 120 or so validation repertoires were produced on the same platform as the approximately 620 repertoires of the first cohort. The study aimed to test whether cataloging public T cell receptors could reveal signatures of past pathogen exposure. A separate validation cohort of over 95 different subjects was used in addition to the approximately 700-subject first cohort. To predict cytomegalovirus infection status, the study brought together high-throughput TCR immunosequencing, statistical association of individual TCRs with disease status, and machine learning. Results the study describes overall, beyond this receptor: Three of the identified cytomegalovirus-associated TCR beta chains were confirmed in vitro to be specific for cytomegalovirus antigens. According to the authors, the approach could potentially be generalized to other disease states and immunological phenotypes. In the study, approximately 160 TCR beta chains were listed as associated with cytomegalovirus. Most TCR sequences were observed very rarely across donors, whereas some public TCRs were present in many individuals. In a later analysis, TCRs clustered in the first cohort were found to also tend to co-occur in the roughly 130 validation repertoires, with 85% to 95% of cluster scores above 0. A later analysis lacked HLA typing for the validation cohort, so it scored co-occurrence in that cohort across all 110 or so repertoires. In both the original and validation cohorts, the classifier was reported to diagnose cytomegalovirus status with high specificity and sensitivity.

Details on this clone: Its specific antigen is unknown. The sample holds no much larger clone one base away, and base qualities are not on file.

Separate from the approximately 670-subject first cohort, the validation cohort of 90 to 150 subjects was the group to which the donors belonged. V is shortened by 5 bases, J by 4 bases, and the region joining them spans 12 bases. CDR1 is given as MNHEY and CDR2 as SMNVEV, both from the germline V gene (reference sequence). The CDR3 holds 14 amino acids from the cysteine to the phenylalanine. Only the CDR3 part of the read is kept: 42 bases, read in frame from the first base. To prepare the library, the immunoSEQ multiplex PCR assay was applied. As for the authors' bioinformatics: A statistical classification framework was built to diagnose cytomegalovirus status from the catalog of TCR beta chain sequences. The table was pulled from immuneACCESS by TCRdb, which kept in-frame rearrangements only. Such tables lose some clones; where checked, under half of the loss comes from unresolved V genes, and the rest has no known cause. V and J calls and clone size are as listed in that table; D and trimming were resolved from the DNA. This sample has approximately 100,000 clones in its table, and about nine tenths of those were observed once. Of the sample, around 1.7% is held by the ten largest clones.

Material: PBMCs. The sequence came from a woman aged 18-29 years in good health and CMV-seropositive. The sequence joins TRBV27 to TRBJ1-5; TRBD1 is a possible D gene, resting on 6 matching bases. The nucleotide sequence reads as follows: TGTGCCAGCAGTAGTGGCCAGGGGAATCAGCCCCAGCATTTT. Translated, it gives CASSSGQGNQPQHF.